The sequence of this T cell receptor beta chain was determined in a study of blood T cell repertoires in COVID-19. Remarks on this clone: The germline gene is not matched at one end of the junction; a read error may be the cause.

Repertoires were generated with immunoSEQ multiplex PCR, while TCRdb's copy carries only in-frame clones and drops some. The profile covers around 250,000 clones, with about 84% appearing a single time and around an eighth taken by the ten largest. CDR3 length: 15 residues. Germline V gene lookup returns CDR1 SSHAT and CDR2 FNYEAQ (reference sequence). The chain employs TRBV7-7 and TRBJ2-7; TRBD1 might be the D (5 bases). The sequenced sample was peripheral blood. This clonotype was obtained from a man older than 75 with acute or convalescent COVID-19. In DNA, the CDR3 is TGTGCTAGCAGCCAGCCTGACAGAGACGTCTACGAGCAGTACTTC. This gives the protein CASSQPDRDVYEQYF.